This TCR beta chain emerged from a study of blood T cell repertoires in COVID-19. In the study overall: The United States, Italy and Spain were the sources of the acute and convalescent COVID-19 samples. PBMCs, B-cell-depleted T cells, or T cells were the source of the cDNA or gDNA that made up the material.

Only in-frame clones appear in the TCRdb table, and some are missing; sequencing was by immunoSEQ multiplex PCR. The sample includes 90,000 to 100,000 clones, roughly 80% of them seen just once. CDR1 LNHDA and CDR2 SQIVND come from the germline V gene (reference sequence). V lost 5 bases and J 6 bases, leaving 17 bases between the germline ends. CDR3 length equals 16 residues. The sequencing input was peripheral blood. V is TRBV19 and J is TRBJ1-6; TRBD1 might be the D (5 bases). This sequence originates from a man in his sixties with acute or convalescent COVID-19. The CDR3 spells CASSGTGDGVNSPLHF. CDR3 sequence (DNA): TGTGCCAGTAGTGGAACGGGGGACGGAGTTAATTCACCCCTCCACTTT.